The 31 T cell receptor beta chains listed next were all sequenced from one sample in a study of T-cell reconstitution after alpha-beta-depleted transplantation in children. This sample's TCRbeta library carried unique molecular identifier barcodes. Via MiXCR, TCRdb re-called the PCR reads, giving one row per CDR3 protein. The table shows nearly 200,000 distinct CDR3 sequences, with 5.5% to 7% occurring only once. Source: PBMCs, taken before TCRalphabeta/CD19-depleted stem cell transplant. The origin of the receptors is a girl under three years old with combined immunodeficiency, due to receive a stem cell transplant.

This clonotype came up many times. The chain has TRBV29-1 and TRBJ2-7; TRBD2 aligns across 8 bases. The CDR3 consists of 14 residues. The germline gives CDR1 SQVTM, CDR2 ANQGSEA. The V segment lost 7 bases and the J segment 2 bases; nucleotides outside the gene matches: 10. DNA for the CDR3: TGCAGCGCCCGGGGGGGCAGGTGGGCCTACGAGCAGTACTTC. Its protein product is CSARGGRWAYEQYF.

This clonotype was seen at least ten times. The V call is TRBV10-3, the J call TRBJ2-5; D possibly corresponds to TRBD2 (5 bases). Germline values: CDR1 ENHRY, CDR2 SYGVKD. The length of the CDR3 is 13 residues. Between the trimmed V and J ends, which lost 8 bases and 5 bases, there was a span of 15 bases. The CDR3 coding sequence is TGTGCCATCTTCCAACTAGTTTCGGAGACCCAGTACTTC. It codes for CAIFQLVSETQYF.

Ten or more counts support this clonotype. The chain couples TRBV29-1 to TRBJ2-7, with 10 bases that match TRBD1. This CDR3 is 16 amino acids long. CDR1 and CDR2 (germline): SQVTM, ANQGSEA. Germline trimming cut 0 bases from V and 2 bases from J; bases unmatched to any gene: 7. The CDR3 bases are TGCAGCGTTGAAGAGGCGGGACAGGGGCGCCCCTACGAGCAGTACTTC. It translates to CSVEEAGQGRPYEQYF.

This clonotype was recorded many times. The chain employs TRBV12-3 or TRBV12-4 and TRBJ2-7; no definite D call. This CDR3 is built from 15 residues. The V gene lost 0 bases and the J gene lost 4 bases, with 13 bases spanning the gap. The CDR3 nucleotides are TGTGCCAGCAGTTTAGCCCGTTCTTGGCTATACGAGCAGTACTTC. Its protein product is CASSLARSWLYEQYF.

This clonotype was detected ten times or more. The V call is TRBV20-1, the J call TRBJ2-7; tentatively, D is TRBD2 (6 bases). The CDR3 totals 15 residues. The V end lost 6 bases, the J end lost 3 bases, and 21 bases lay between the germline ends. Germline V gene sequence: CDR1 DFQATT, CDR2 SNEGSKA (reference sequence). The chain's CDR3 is CSAEATLARLYEQYF. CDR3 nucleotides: TGCAGTGCCGAAGCAACCCTAGCGAGGCTCTACGAGCAGTACTTC.

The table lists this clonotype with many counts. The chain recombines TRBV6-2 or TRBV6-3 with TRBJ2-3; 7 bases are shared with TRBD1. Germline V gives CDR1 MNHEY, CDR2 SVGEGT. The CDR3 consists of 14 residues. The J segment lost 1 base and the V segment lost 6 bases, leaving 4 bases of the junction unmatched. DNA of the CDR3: TGTGCCAGCAGAAAAGGACAGGGCACAGATACGCAGTATTTT. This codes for CASRKGQGTDTQYF.

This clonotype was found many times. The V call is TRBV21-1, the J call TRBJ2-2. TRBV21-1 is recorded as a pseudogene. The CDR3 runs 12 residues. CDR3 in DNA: TGTGCCAGCAGCGGGGTGACCGGGGAGCTGTTTTTT. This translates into CASSGVTGELFF.

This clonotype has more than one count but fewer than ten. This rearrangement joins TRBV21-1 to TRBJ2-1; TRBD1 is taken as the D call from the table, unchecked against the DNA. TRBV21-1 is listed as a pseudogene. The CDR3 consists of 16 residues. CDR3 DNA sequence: TGTGCCAGCAGCAAAGGGGGCGGGACCCCCTACAATGAGCAGTTCTTC. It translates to CASSKGGGTPYNEQFF.

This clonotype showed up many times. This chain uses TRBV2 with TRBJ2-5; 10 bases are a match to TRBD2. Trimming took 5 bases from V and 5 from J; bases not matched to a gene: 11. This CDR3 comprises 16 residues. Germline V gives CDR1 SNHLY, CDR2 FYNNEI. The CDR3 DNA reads TGTGCCAGCAGTCCTACTAGCGGGGTCGCCGGGGAGACCCAGTACTTC. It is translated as CASSPTSGVAGETQYF.

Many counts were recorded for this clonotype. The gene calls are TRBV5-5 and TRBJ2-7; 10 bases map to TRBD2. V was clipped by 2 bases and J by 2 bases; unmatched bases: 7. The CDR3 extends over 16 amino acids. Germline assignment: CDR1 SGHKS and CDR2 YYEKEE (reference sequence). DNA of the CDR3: TGTGCCAGCAGCTTAAGGCCCGGACTAGCGGCCTACGAGCAGTACTTC. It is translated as CASSLRPGLAAYEQYF.

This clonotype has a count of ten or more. CDR3 nucleotide sequence: TGTGCCAGCAGTGAATGGGGTTCTTACGAGCAGTACTTC. Protein sequence: CASSEWGSYEQYF. This rearrangement joins TRBV25-1 to TRBJ2-7; no clear D gene. The germline V and J ends were trimmed by 1 base and 4 bases, with 8 bases remaining between them. This CDR3 region has 13 residues. Germline lookup yields CDR1 MGHDK and CDR2 SYGVNS.

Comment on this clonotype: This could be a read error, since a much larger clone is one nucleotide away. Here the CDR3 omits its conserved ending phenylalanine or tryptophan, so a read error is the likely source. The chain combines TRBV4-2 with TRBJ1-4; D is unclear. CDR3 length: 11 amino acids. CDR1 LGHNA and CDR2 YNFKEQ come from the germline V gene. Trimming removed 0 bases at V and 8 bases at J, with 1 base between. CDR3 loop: CASSQEEKLFY. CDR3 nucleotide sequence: TGTGCCAGCAGCCAAGAGGAAAAACTGTTTTAT.

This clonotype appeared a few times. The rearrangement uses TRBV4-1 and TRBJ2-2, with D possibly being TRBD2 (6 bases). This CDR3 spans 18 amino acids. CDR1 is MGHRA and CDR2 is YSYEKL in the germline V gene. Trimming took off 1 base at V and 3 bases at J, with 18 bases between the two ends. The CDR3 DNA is TGCGCCAGCAGCCAAGGCAGAGGACGGGAGCGGGACACCGGGGAGCTGTTTTTT. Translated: CASSQGRGRERDTGELFF.

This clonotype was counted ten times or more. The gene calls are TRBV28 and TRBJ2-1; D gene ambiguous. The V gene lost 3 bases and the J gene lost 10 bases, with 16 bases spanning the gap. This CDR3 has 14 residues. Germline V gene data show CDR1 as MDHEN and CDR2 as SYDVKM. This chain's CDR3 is CASSFSASLVEQFF. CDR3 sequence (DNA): TGTGCCAGCAGTTTTTCCGCTTCCCTCGTGGAGCAGTTCTTC.

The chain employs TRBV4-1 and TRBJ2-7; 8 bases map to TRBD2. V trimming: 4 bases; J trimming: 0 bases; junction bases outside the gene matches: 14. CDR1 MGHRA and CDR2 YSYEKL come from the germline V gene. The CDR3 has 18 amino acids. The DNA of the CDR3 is TGCGCCAGCAGCCTAAGTGACCGCGGGGGGCTCTTCTCCTACGAGCAGTACTTC. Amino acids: CASSLSDRGGLFSYEQYF.

The CDR3 sequence: CASSPLRTYNEKLFF. Here the CDR3 DNA reads TGTGCCAGCAGCCCCCTGAGGACCTATAATGAAAAACTGTTTTTT. The rearrangement links TRBV11-1 to TRBJ1-4; no firm D call. The V end was cut by 5 bases, the J end by 4 bases, with 14 bases between. The CDR3 contains 15 residues. Germline lookup yields CDR1 SGHAT and CDR2 FQDESV (reference sequence).

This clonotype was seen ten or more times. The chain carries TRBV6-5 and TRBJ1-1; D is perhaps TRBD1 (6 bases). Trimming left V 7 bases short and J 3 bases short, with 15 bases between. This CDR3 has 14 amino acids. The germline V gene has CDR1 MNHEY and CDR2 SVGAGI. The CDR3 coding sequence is TGTGCCAGCAAAAAACAGGGAGGTTACACTGAAGCTTTCTTT. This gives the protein CASKKQGGYTEAFF.

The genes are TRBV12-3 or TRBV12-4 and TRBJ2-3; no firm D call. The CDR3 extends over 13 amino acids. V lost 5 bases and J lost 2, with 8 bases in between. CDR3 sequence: CASSEFSTDTQYF. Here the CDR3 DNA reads TGTGCCAGCAGTGAATTCTCCACAGATACGCAGTATTTT.

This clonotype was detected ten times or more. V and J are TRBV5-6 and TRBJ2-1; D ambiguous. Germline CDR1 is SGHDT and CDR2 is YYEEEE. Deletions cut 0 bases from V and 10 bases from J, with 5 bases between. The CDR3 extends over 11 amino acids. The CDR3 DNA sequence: TGTGCCAGCAGCTTGGACAGCGAGCAGTTCTTC. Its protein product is CASSLDSEQFF.

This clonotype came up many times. CDR3: CASSQYPGTGRGYEQYF. CDR3 nucleotides: TGCGCCAGCAGCCAATACCCGGGGACAGGGCGAGGGTACGAGCAGTACTTC. The chain is built from TRBV4-3 and TRBJ2-7, with 9 bases matching TRBD1. The junction had 12 bases not matched to a gene; V was cut back by 2 bases and J by 4 bases. Per the germline V gene, CDR1 is LGHNA and CDR2 is YSLEER. CDR3 length: 17 amino acids.

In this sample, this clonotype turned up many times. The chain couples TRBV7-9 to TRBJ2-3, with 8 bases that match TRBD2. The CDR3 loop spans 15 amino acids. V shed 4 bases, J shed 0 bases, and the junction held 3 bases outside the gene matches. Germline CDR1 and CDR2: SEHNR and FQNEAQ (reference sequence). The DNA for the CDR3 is TGTGCCAGCAGCTCGGGAGGGGATAGCACAGATACGCAGTATTTT. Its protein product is CASSSGGDSTDTQYF. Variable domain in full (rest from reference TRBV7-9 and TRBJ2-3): DTGVSQNPRHKITKRGQNVTFRCDPISEHNRLYWYRQTLGQGPEFLTYFQNEAQLEKSRLLSDRFSAERPKGSFSTLEIQRTEQGDSAMYLCASSSGGDSTDTQYFGPGTRLTVL.

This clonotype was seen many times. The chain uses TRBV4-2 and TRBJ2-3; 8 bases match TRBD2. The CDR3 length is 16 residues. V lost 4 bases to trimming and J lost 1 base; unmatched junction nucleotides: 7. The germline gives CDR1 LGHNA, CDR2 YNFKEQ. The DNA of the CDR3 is TGTGCCAGCAGCCTCCCGGGTAGCGGGGGCACAGATACGCAGTATTTT. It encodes CASSLPGSGGTDTQYF.

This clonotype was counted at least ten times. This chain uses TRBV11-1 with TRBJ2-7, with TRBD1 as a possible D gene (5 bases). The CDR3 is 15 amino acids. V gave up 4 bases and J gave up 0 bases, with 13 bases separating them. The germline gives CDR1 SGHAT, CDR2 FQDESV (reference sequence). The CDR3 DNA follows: TGTGCCAGCAGCTCGCTTAGGGGCTTCTCCTACGAGCAGTACTTC. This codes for CASSSLRGFSYEQYF.

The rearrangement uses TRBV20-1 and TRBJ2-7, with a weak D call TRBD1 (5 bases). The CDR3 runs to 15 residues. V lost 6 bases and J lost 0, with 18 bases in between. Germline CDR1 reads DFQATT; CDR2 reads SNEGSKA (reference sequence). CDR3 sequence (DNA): TGCAGTGCCTTCTCTTGGGGCAGGAGCTCCTACGAGCAGTACTTC. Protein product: CSAFSWGRSSYEQYF.

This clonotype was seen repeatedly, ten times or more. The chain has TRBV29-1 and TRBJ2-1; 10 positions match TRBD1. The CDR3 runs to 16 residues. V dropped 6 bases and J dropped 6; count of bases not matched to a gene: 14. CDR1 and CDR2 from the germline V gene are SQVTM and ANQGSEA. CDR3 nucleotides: TGCAGCGTCCCCAGAACCGACAGGGGGCGCGTCAATGAGCAGTTCTTC. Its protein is CSVPRTDRGRVNEQFF.

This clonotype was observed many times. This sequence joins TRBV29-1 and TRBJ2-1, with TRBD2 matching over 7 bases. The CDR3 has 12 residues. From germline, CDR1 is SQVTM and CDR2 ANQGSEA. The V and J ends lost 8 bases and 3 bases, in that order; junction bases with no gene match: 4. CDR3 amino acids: CSLERDYNEQFF. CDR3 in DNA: TGCAGCCTCGAGCGGGACTACAATGAGCAGTTCTTC.

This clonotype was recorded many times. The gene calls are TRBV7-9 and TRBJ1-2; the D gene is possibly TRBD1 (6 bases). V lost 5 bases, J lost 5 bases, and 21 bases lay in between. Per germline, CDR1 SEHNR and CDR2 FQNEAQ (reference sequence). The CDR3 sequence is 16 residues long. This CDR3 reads CASSGNRRTELYGYTF. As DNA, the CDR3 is TGTGCCAGCAGCGGAAACCGGCGGACAGAACTTTATGGCTACACCTTC.

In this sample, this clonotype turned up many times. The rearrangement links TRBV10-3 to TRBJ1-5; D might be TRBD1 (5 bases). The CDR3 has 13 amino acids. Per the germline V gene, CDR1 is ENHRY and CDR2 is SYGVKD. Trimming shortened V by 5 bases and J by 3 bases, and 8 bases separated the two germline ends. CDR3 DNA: TGTGCCATCAGTCCAGGGTTCAATCAGCCCCAGCATTTT. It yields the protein CAISPGFNQPQHF.

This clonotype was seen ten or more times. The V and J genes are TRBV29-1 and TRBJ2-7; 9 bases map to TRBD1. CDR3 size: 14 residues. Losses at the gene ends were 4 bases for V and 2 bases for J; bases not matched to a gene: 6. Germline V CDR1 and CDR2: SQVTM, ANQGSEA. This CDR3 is CSVAPGQGPYEQYF. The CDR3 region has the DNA TGCAGCGTTGCTCCGGGACAGGGACCCTACGAGCAGTACTTC.

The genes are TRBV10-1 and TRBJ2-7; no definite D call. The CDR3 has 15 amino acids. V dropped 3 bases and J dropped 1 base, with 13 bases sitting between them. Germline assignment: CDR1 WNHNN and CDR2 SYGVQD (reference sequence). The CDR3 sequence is CASSEVGNESYEQYF. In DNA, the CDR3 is TGCGCCAGCAGTGAAGTAGGTAACGAATCCTACGAGCAGTACTTC.

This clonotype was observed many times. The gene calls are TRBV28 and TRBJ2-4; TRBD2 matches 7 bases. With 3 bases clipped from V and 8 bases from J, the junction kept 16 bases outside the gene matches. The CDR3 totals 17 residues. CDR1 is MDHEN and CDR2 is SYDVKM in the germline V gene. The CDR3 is CASSFHTSVGARYIQYF. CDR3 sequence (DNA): TGTGCCAGCAGTTTTCATACTAGCGTTGGTGCTAGGTACATTCAGTACTTC.